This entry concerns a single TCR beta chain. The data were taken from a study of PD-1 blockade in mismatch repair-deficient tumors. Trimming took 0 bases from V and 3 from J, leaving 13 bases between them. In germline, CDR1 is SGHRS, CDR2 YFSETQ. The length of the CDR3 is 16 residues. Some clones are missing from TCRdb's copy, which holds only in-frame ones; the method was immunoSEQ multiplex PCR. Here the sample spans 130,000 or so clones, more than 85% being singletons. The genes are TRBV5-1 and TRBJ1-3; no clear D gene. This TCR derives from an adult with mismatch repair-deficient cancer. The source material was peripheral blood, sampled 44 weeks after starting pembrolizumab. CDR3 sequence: CASSLASEGNGNTIYF. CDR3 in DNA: TGCGCCAGCAGCTTGGCGTCGGAAGGGAATGGAAACACCATATATTTT.